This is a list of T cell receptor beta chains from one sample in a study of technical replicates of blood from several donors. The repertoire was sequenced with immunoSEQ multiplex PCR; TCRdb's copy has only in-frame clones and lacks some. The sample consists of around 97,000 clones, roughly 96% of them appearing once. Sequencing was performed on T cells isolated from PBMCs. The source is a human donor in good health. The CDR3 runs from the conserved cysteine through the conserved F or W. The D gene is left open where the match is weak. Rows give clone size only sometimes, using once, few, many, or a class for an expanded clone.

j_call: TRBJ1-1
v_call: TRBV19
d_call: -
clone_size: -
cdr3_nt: TGTGCCAGTAGTATGGTGTGGGTGCGGGACGGTGGAAGCACTGAAGCTTTCTTT
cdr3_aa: CASSMVWVRDGGSTEAFF

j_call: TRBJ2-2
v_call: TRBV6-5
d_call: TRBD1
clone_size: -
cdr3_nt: TGTGCCAGCAGGTTGACAGGGGGCGAGTACGGGGAGCTGTTTTTT
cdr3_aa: CASRLTGGEYGELFF

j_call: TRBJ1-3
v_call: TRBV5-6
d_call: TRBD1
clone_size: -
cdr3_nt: TGTGCCAGCAGCCCGACAGGGCAAAACACCATATATTTT
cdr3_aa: CASSPTGQNTIYF

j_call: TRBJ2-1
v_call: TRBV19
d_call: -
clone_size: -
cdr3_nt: TGTGCCAGTAGTAGATGGGGGGATGAGCAGTTCTTC
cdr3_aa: CASSRWGDEQFF

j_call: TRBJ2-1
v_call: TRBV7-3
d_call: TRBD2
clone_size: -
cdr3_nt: TGTGCCAGCAGCTCGGTTCCGGGGGGGTACAATGAGCAGTTCTTC
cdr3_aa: CASSSVPGGYNEQFF

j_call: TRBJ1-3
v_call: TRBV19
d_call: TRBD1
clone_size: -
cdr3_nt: TGTGCCAGTAGTTCGACAGGGAAAGGAAACACCATATATTTT
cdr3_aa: CASSSTGKGNTIYF

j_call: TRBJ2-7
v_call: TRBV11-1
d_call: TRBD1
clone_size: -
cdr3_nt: TGTGCCAGCAGCTTTTTTCAGGGGGACGAGCAGTACTTC
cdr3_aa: CASSFFQGDEQYF

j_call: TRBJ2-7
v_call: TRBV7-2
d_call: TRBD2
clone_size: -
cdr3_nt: TGTGCCAGCAGCTTTACTAGCGGGAGTGAGTACGAGCAGTACTTC
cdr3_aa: CASSFTSGSEYEQYF

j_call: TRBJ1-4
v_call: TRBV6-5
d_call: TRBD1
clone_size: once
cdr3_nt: TGTGCCAGCAGTTTAACAGGGGGCGCAACTAATGAAAAACTGTTTTTT
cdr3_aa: CASSLTGGATNEKLFF

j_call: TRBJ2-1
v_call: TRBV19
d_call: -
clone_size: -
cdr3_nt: TGTGCCAGTAGTATAGTCACGGTGTTACCCTCCAATGAGCAGTTCTTC
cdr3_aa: CASSIVTVLPSNEQFF

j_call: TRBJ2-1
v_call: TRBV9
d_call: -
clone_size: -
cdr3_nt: TGTGCCAGCAGCGTAAGAACAGGGTCGGATAATGAGCAGTTCTTC
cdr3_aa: CASSVRTGSDNEQFF

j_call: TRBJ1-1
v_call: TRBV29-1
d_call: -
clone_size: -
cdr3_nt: TGCAGCCCAGTGGACTTGAACACTGAAGCTTTCTTT
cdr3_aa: CSPVDLNTEAFF

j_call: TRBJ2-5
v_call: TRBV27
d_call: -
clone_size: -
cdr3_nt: TGTGCCAGCAGTTCAATGGCCCAACAAGAGACCCAGTACTTC
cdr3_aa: CASSSMAQQETQYF

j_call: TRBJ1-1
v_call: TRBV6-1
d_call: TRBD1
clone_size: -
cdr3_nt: TGTGCCAGCCAGAGACAGGGAAAGAACACTGAAGCTTTCTTT
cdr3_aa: CASQRQGKNTEAFF

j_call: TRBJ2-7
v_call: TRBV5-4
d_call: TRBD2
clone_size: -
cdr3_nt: TGTGCCAGCAGCCCGGGACTAGCGGCGACCTACGAGCAGTACTTC
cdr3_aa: CASSPGLAATYEQYF

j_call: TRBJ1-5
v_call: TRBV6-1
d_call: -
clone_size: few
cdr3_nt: TGTGCCAGCAGCATCCAGGGATATCAGCCCCAGCATTTT
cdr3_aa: CASSIQGYQPQHF

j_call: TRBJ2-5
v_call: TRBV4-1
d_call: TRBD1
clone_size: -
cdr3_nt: TGCGCCAGCAGCCATGGAATTCTCCGGGACAGGGAGTACCAAGAGACCCAGTACTTC
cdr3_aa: CASSHGILRDREYQETQYF

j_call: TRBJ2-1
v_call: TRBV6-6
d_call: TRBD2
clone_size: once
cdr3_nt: TGTGCCAGCAGTCAGCCATTAGCGGGAACCCCCAATGAGCAGTTCTTC
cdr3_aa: CASSQPLAGTPNEQFF